This entry is about one T cell receptor beta chain. What this receptor recognizes is not known. No clone much larger than this one lies a single base away; base qualities are absent. The library came from the immunoSEQ multiplex PCR assay. For the multiplex PCR, a mixture combining 60 forward primers for TCR Vbeta segments and 13 reverse primers for TCR Jbeta segments was used. Amplification of the CDR3 region of rearranged TCR beta genes was performed with a multiplex PCR assay on genomic DNA. On the Illumina HiSeq System, the amplified TCR beta libraries were sequenced as 87-base-pair reads. As for how the authors treated the data: Across the 700 or so repertoires, a later analysis counted roughly 77 million unique TCR beta chains, approximately 12 million of which were shared by at least two donors. A nearest-neighbor algorithm error-corrected the raw reads and collapsed the reads into unique sequences, merging closely related sequences to remove PCR and sequencing errors. Alignment of CDR3 sequences to IMGT reference sequences was used to assign V, D and J gene segments. For a sequence to be retained, at least a six-nucleotide match to both a V gene segment and a J gene segment was required. Rearrangements were called productive when the CDR3 lacked stop codons and stayed in frame with V and J; all others were non-productive. Following IMGT convention, CDR3 was defined as the stretch from the second conserved V-encoded cysteine up to the conserved J-encoded phenylalanine. In an earlier analysis of around 540 of the donors, sequences lacking an unambiguous match to a single V gene segment were excluded. An earlier analysis of 587 of the donors classified V segments as functional when productive rearrangements were above 56.7% and as segregating when the standard deviation between donors was above 5%. A statistical classification framework was built to diagnose cytomegalovirus status from the catalog of TCR beta chain sequences. In a later analysis, TCR nucleotide sequences were compared against IMGT/GENE-DB human TR gene sequences so that V and J genes could be assigned. In a later analysis, CDR3 sequences and most-parsimonious VDJ recombination scenarios were assigned using the TCRdist pipeline. A later analysis defined each TCR beta chain by its CDR3 amino acid sequence plus V-gene family, and excluded reads lacking a unique V-gene family. To address suspected cross-contamination and a sequencing artifact, a later analysis removed under 600 highly shared, low-generation-probability nucleotide sequences. In a later analysis, a clonal expansion index was calculated for each public chain from normalized within-repertoire ranks of inferred template counts. In a later analysis, generation probabilities were computed using a VDJ recombination model fitted to out-of-frame rearrangements, and the results were checked against IGoR. In a later analysis, TCR-TCR, TCR-HLA and TCR-CMV co-occurrence was scored with hypergeometric tests, and a repertoire-size bias correction was applied to TCR pairs. To estimate false discovery rates, a later analysis permuted the HLA or CMV assignments 20 times. In a later analysis, co-occurring TCRs were grouped with DBSCAN, and TCRdist sequence similarity was added when clustering was performed within HLA-allele-positive subsets. Repertoires with fewer than 30,000 or more than 120,000 public chains, plus five repertoires with anomalous nucleotide sharing, were excluded from co-occurrence clustering. Entries here come from immuneACCESS through TCRdb and include only in-frame sequences with V and J called. Some clones fail to appear in such tables; in the studies checked, an unresolved V gene covers under half of the shortfall, and the cause of the remainder is unknown. V and J calls and clone size come straight from that table; D and trimming were deduced from the DNA. Present in this sample are some 160,000 clones, around 77% of which were seen just once. Over 2% of the sample is in the top ten clones.

This sample stems from a study of cytomegalovirus exposure and HLA in healthy donors (dated by TCRdb to between 2016 and 2019). About the investigation overall: An earlier analysis of approximately 600 of the donors reported about 250 Gb of sequence data and approximately 110 million unique TCR beta sequences from 150 million to 200 million T cells. Approximately 310 gigabases of sequencing data and approximately 92 million unique TCR sequences made up an early release that covered several hundred HLA-typed donors. Rather than using new phenotypic data, the later analysis identified candidate immune exposures from TCR beta sequences and from how often those sequences occurred across donors. All discovery cohort repertoires had been generated on a single sequencing platform. A few DR-DQ haplotypes were treated as single units for association and clustering because of strong linkage in the cohort. Of the roughly 400 genotyped donors, 75% to 85% were placed in the genetic ancestry cluster associated with self-reported Caucasian donors. In an earlier analysis of roughly 600 of the donors, high-throughput TCR beta sequencing was used to judge whether each TCR beta V gene segment behaved as functional or pseudogenic. Both class I and class II loci were covered by HLA typing, at four-digit resolution. Along with the roughly 670-subject first cohort, a separate validation cohort of over a hundred different subjects was used. A later analysis re-analyzed previously published TCR beta repertoires from several hundred donors and added high-resolution HLA genotyping to study TCR occurrence patterns. In a later genetic analysis, genome-wide SNP genotypes for about 65% of the 666 donors were used, and that subset was treated as a discovery cohort. Donor age, sex, ethnicity and CMV serostatus were compiled together with the repertoire data. The T cell repertoires of around 670 subjects were profiled by immunosequencing and related to cytomegalovirus serostatus. The study combined high-throughput TCR immunosequencing, statistical association of individual TCRs with disease status, and machine learning to predict cytomegalovirus infection status. Typing coverage varied by locus: roughly 620-630 donors for A, B, C, DRB1 and DQB1; roughly 510 for DQA1; over 600 for DPA1; roughly 470 for DPB1. Across 398 genotyped donors of the cohort, an average of approximately 240,000 unique TCR beta nucleotide sequences per donor were sequenced, and roughly a sixth of those sequences were non-productive. The study aimed to test whether cataloging public T cell receptors could reveal signatures of past pathogen exposure.

V is pared back by 6 bases and J by 7 bases, with 18 bases lying between the germline termini. The CDR3 numbers 14 residues from cysteine through phenylalanine. Only the CDR3 portion is preserved as DNA: 42 bases, with reading frame beginning at the first base. As encoded in the germline V gene (reference sequence), CDR1 is LNHDA while CDR2 is SQIVND. In total, roughly 670 healthy bone marrow donors made up the cohort. Cohort members were all nominally healthy when sampled, although unrecorded immune exposures were likely present. The donor tested CMV seronegative and was one of the 352 seronegative cohort members. Each donor provided a peripheral blood sample, and peripheral blood mononuclear cells were used for TCR beta sequencing. Genomic DNA extraction from the blood cell samples was performed with the Qiagen DNeasy Blood Extraction Kit. The study at large found these results: A few of the identified cytomegalovirus-associated TCR beta chains were confirmed in vitro to be specific for cytomegalovirus antigens. The study listed 150 to 200 TCR beta chains as associated with cytomegalovirus. The classifier was reported to diagnose cytomegalovirus status with high specificity and sensitivity in both the original and validation cohorts. According to a later analysis, most CMV-associated TCR beta chains appeared to be HLA-restricted, and the HLA associations seemed to be driven largely by CMV exposure. According to the authors, the approach could potentially be generalized to other disease states and immunological phenotypes. When HLA alleles, especially DR and DQ, strongly co-occurred, TCR associations were difficult to assign to individual alleles. A later analysis associated around 16,000 TCR beta sequences with specific HLA alleles at a false discovery rate of 0.05. Some IMGT-functional V segments, including TRBV6-2 and TRBV6-3, could not be told apart with the 87-base-pair reads, so those segments were excluded. HLA typing was unavailable for some donors at each locus, so association tests used only the typed subset. Several of the top co-occurrence clusters appeared to be linked to parvovirus B19, influenza, CMV and Epstein-Barr virus, according to a later analysis. For the cohort, immune exposure information was limited to CMV serostatus. About 17 rarely observed V segments, including chromosome 9 orphons, were excluded from the earlier analysis of a few hundred of the donors because counts were too low. In a later genetic analysis, fewer N-insertions in productive TCRs were reported among donors in an Asian-associated ancestry cluster than the roughly 700-donor mean. A later analysis found that HLA-associated TCR beta chains were more clonally expanded and had lower generation probabilities than equally common non-associated chains. A cluster of highly shared sequence variants was judged likely to be a technical artifact of the sequencing pipeline. A further reported finding was that TCR beta sequences accurately predicted the HLA-A and HLA-B alleles for most subjects in the first cohort. The presence/absence analyses assumed that sequencing depth was roughly uniform across donors, and that assumption may not be true. According to a later analysis, TCR association rates differed among HLA loci, with DRB1 alleles showing the most associated TCRs and HLA-C alleles showing the fewest. Most TCR sequences were observed very rarely across donors, whereas some public TCRs were present in many individuals. An association between a missense DCLRE1C variant and V-gene and J-gene trimming of TCR beta chains was found in a later genetic analysis and replicated in an independent cohort. The cohort was sequenced for TCR beta chains only, and without alpha or paired-chain data the features that could be detected were limited. Broadly in line with IMGT annotations, most TCR beta V segments showed up in productive rearrangements about 87% or about 30% of the time in an earlier analysis of a few hundred of the donors. Correlated functional status among segregating V segments might reflect linkage disequilibrium, but an unknown experimental factor could not be ruled out.

The source is a man aged 55-75 years in good health and CMV-seronegative. Sequencing input: PBMCs. The chain is assembled from TRBV19 and TRBJ1-2; TRBD1 could be the D gene, as 6 bases match. For the CDR3, the sequence is CASRDSLLSCGYTF. The DNA sequence reads TGTGCCAGTAGGGACAGCCTTTTGAGCTGTGGCTACACCTTC.